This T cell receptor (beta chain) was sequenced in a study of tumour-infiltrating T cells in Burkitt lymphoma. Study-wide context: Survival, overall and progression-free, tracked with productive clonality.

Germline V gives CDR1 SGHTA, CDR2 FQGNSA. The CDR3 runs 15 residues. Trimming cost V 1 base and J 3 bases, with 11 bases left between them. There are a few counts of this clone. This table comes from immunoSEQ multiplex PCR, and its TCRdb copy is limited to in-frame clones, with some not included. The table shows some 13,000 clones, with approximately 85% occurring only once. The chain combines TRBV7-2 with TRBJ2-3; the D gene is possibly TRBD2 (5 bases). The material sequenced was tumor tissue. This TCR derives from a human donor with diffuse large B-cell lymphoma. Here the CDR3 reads CASSLESWETDTQYF. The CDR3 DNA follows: TGTGCCAGCAGCTTAGAGAGTTGGGAGACAGATACGCAGTATTTT.